Reported below is one T cell receptor beta chain. The data originate from a study of T cells in Graves' hyperthyroidism and ophthalmopathy. Amplified regions were TCR beta CDR3 sequences from RNA transcripts. Primed by the HTBI set, a first-round RT-PCR was run on the TCR CDR3. TCRdb re-analysed the multiplex PCR reads in MiXCR, keeping a single row per CDR3 protein. Of around 350,000 distinct CDR3 sequences in the sample, approximately 16% were seen once. This sequence was found in a woman aged 55-75 years with Graves' ophthalmopathy. Sequencing was done on a sample of blood.

CDR3: CSARDMGGGRDEQFF. The CDR3 region has the DNA TGCAGTGCTAGAGATATGGGGGGAGGTAGGGATGAGCAGTTCTTC. The chain couples TRBV20-1 to TRBJ2-1, with D perhaps matching TRBD2 (6 bases). The V gene lost 0 bases and the J gene lost 8 bases, with 17 bases spanning the gap. Germline-derived CDR1 and CDR2 are DFQATT and SNEGSKA (reference sequence). This CDR3 region has 15 residues.